The 29 T cell receptor beta chains listed next were all sequenced from one sample in a study of T cells after yellow fever vaccination. TCRdb fed the 5' RACE reads into MiXCR, producing one record per CDR3 protein. The sample comprises about 580,000 distinct CDR3 sequences, less than 20% of which are singletons, and approximately 15% rests with the top ten. Sequenced material: PBMCs, taken 5 to 6 days after the first yellow fever vaccination. These receptors all stem from a man aged 18-30 years who received the YFV17D yellow fever vaccine.

The table lists this clonotype with a few counts. V and J are TRBV7-2 and TRBJ1-2; no definite D call. In germline, CDR1 is SGHTA, CDR2 FQGNSA. The CDR3 covers 12 residues. With 2 bases removed from V and 8 bases from J, the gap between germline ends came to 9 bases. The CDR3 spells CASSLSREGYTF. As DNA, the CDR3 is TGTGCCAGCAGCTTAAGCCGGGAAGGCTACACCTTC.

This rearrangement joins TRBV29-1 to TRBJ2-2, with 8 bases identical to TRBD1. J gave up 7 bases and V 5 bases, and 9 bases lay outside the gene matches. The germline gives CDR1 SQVTM, CDR2 ANQGSEA. CDR3 length: 14 residues. The CDR3 DNA follows: TGCAGCGTTAGAAAGACAGGGGTGAACGGGGAGCTGTTTTTT. It is translated as CSVRKTGVNGELFF.

This chain links TRBV24-1 with TRBJ2-5; D is ambiguous. Germline V gene lookup returns CDR1 KGHDR and CDR2 SFDVKD. V lost 2 bases to trimming and J lost 1 base, with 13 bases between them. The CDR3 consists of 16 residues. The CDR3: CATSDSAVTFQETQYF. In DNA, the CDR3 is TGTGCCACCAGTGATTCGGCGGTGACCTTCCAAGAGACCCAGTACTTC.

The rearrangement links TRBV29-1 to TRBJ2-3; TRBD1 matches at 11 bases. V was pared by 8 bases and J by 4 bases, with 5 bases of the junction left unmatched. This CDR3 is 13 amino acids long. The germline V gene has CDR1 SQVTM and CDR2 ANQGSEA. CDR3 in amino acids: CSLGQGVADTQYF. In DNA form, the CDR3 reads TGCAGCCTGGGACAGGGGGTAGCAGATACGCAGTATTTT.

V gene TRBV4-1 combines with J gene TRBJ1-2; 7 bases align to TRBD1. From germline, CDR1 is MGHRA and CDR2 YSYEKL. The CDR3 has 16 amino acids. V lost 3 bases to trimming and J lost 2 bases; unmatched junction nucleotides: 9. The CDR3 spells CASSHGLQGTNYGYTF. CDR3 bases: TGCGCCAGCAGCCACGGTTTACAGGGGACCAACTATGGCTACACCTTC.

This clonotype was detected only a few times. The chain combines TRBV5-4 with TRBJ2-1; either TRBD1 or TRBD2 may fit D (5 bases each). Germline assignment: CDR1 SGHNT and CDR2 YYREEE (reference sequence). The V gene lost 4 bases and the J gene lost 2 bases, with 16 bases spanning the gap. The CDR3 spans 16 residues. The CDR3 here is CASSHGTLMPYNEQFF. The DNA for the CDR3 is TGTGCCAGCAGCCACGGGACCCTCATGCCCTACAATGAGCAGTTCTTC. The whole variable domain, filled in from reference TRBV5-4 and TRBJ2-1, reads ETGVTQSPTHLIKTRGQQVTLRCSSQSGHNTVSWYQQALGQGPQFIFQYYREEENGRGNFPPRFSGLQFPNYSSELNVNALELDDSALYLCASSHGTLMPYNEQFFGPGTRLTVL.

V and J are TRBV12-3 or TRBV12-4 and TRBJ2-3; 14 bases match TRBD2. V dropped 5 bases and J dropped 5; count of bases not matched to a gene: 6. The CDR3 is made up of 16 amino acids. This CDR3 reads CASSARTSGGIDTQYF. CDR3 nucleotides: TGTGCCAGCAGTGCCCGGACTAGCGGGGGGATAGATACGCAGTATTTT.

The chain recombines TRBV11-2 with TRBJ2-3; D is possibly TRBD1 (6 bases). The CDR3 loop spans 16 amino acids. The germline V gene has CDR1 SGHAT and CDR2 FQNNGV. V was pared by 6 bases and J by 2 bases, with 18 bases between. The CDR3 nucleotides read TGTGCCAGCAGGCCGAACGGACAGTCGGACACAGATACGCAGTATTTT. Protein product: CASRPNGQSDTDTQYF.

This clonotype was counted between two and nine times. J is TRBJ2-5 and V is TRBV6-5; no clear D gene. Germline CDR1 MNHEY, CDR2 SVGAGI. V lost 0 bases and J 7 bases, leaving 24 bases between the germline ends. The CDR3 runs 18 residues. The CDR3 loop is CASSYSIFVHGGLGTQYF. The CDR3 region has the DNA TGTGCCAGCAGTTACTCGATTTTCGTACACGGTGGTTTGGGGACCCAGTACTTC.

This rearrangement joins TRBV6-1 to TRBJ2-5; 7 nucleotides agree with TRBD2. This CDR3 has 18 amino acids. Germline V gene data show CDR1 as MNHNS and CDR2 as SASEGT. With V trimmed by 6 bases and J by 4 bases, 20 bases remained unmatched. CDR3 coding DNA: TGTGCCAGCAGGGCGAGCCCGAGCGGGGCTACCTGGAGAGAGACCCAGTACTTC. This sequence encodes CASRASPSGATWRETQYF.

This clonotype was seen only a few times. The chain is built from TRBV25-1 and TRBJ2-1; tentatively, D is TRBD1 (5 bases). CDR1 MGHDK and CDR2 SYGVNS come from the germline V gene. Deletions cut 1 base from V and 5 bases from J, with 6 bases between. CDR3 length: 13 residues. The CDR3 region is CASSEWGNNEQFF. DNA of the CDR3: TGTGCCAGCAGTGAATGGGGCAACAATGAGCAGTTCTTC.

The V gene is TRBV18, the J gene TRBJ1-4, with D unresolved. The CDR3 is made up of 14 amino acids. V was trimmed by 4 bases and J by 2 bases, leaving 8 bases between them. Germline V gene lookup returns CDR1 KGHSH and CDR2 LQKENI. The CDR3 reads CASSRGSTNEKLFF. The DNA for the CDR3 is TGTGCCAGCTCACGAGGGAGTACTAATGAAAAACTGTTTTTT. The full variable domain, completed using reference TRBV18 and TRBJ1-4, is NAGVMQNPRHLVRRRGQEARLRCSPMKGHSHVYWYRQLPEEGLKFMVYLQKENIIDESGMPKERFSAEFPKEGPSILRIQQVVRGDSAAYFCASSRGSTNEKLFFGSGTQLSVL.

The rearrangement uses TRBV3-1 and TRBJ1-1; TRBD1 is a possible D gene (5 bases). The length of the CDR3 is 15 residues. From germline, CDR1 is LGHDT and CDR2 YNNKEL (reference sequence). V was clipped by 3 bases and J by 4 bases, with 15 bases between them. The CDR3 is CASSHGAGSVTEAFF. The CDR3 DNA sequence: TGTGCCAGCAGCCATGGGGCAGGGTCGGTCACTGAAGCTTTCTTT.

The chain recombines TRBV7-3 with TRBJ2-2; 12 bases align to TRBD1. The CDR3 runs to 16 residues. The ends lost 5 bases at V and 7 bases at J; junction bases unmatched: 8. The V gene's germline CDR1 is SGHTA and CDR2 FQGTGA. In DNA, the CDR3 is TGTGCCAGCAGCCCAGGGACAGGGGGCACGGTCGGGGAGCTGTTTTTT. This sequence encodes CASSPGTGGTVGELFF.

The J gene is TRBJ2-2, the V gene TRBV7-3; a weak D match, TRBD1 (5 bases). The germline V gene has CDR1 SGHTA and CDR2 FQGTGA. This CDR3 is built from 16 residues. The V end was cut by 2 bases, the J end by 0 bases, with 10 bases between. This CDR3 is CASSLGAPTNTGELFF. Here the CDR3 DNA reads TGTGCCAGCAGCTTAGGGGCGCCCACGAACACCGGGGAGCTGTTTTTT. The full variable domain, with the rest looked up from reference TRBV7-3 and TRBJ2-2, is GAGVSQTPSNKVTEKGKYVELRCDPISGHTALYWYRQSLGQGPEFLIYFQGTGAADDSGLPNDRFFAVRPEGSVSTLKIQRTERGDSAVYLCASSLGAPTNTGELFFGEGSRLTVL.

The chain recombines TRBV19 with TRBJ2-7; 7 bases align to TRBD2. Germline values: CDR1 LNHDA, CDR2 SQIVND (reference sequence). The CDR3 consists of 15 residues. Trimming removed 3 bases from V and 3 bases from J; junction bases left unmatched: 8. CDR3 nucleotides: TGTGCCAGTAGTATTGGAGCCGGGGGGAACTACGAGCAGTACGTC. It yields the protein CASSIGAGGNYEQYV.

The table lists this clonotype with a few counts. The chain joins TRBV18 to TRBJ2-1; TRBD1 is a possible D gene (6 bases). Trimming stripped 0 bases from V and 9 bases from J, with 15 bases between. Germline V gives CDR1 KGHSH, CDR2 LQKENI. There are 15 residues in the CDR3. The CDR3 here is CASSPPRAGDSEQFF. The DNA of the CDR3 is TGTGCCAGCTCACCACCGAGGGCAGGGGATAGTGAGCAGTTCTTC.

This clonotype has more than one count but fewer than ten. A junction end diverges from the germline sequence, so it may reflect a read error. V gene TRBV19 combines with J gene TRBJ2-7; 7 nucleotides agree with TRBD1. This CDR3 is 12 amino acids long. CDR1 is LNHDA and CDR2 is SQIVND in the germline V gene (reference sequence). The CDR3 DNA follows: TGTGCCAGTAGTGCAAACCGGGACAGAAGAATATTC. This sequence encodes CASSANRDRRIF.

This clonotype showed up just a few times. V gene TRBV5-1 combines with J gene TRBJ2-2; unclear D gene. The germline CDR1 and CDR2 sequences are SGHRS and YFSETQ. The CDR3 sequence is 16 residues long. V lost 4 bases, J lost 0 bases, and 13 bases lay in between. CDR3 sequence: CASSVTGGTNTGELFF. The CDR3 DNA sequence: TGCGCCAGCAGCGTTACTGGCGGTACGAACACCGGGGAGCTGTTTTTT.

This chain connects TRBV9 to TRBJ2-3, with unresolved D. There are 15 residues in the CDR3. CDR1 is SGDLS and CDR2 is YYNGEE in the germline V gene. Trimming left V 2 bases short and J 1 base short, with 11 bases between. Here the CDR3 reads CASSVRATGTDTQYF. The CDR3 region has the DNA TGTGCCAGCAGCGTCAGAGCGACCGGCACAGATACGCAGTATTTT.

The rearrangement joins TRBV5-1 to TRBJ1-1; 9 positions agree with TRBD1. Unmatched junction bases numbered 0, after V lost 3 bases and J lost 0 bases. This CDR3 has 14 residues. The germline V gene has CDR1 SGHRS and CDR2 YFSETQ. CDR3 coding DNA: TGCGCCAGCAGCTGGACAGGGGTGAACACTGAAGCTTTCTTT. Protein sequence: CASSWTGVNTEAFF.

The chain has TRBV7-3 and TRBJ2-2; no clear D gene. Per germline, CDR1 SGHTA and CDR2 FQGTGA. The V and J ends lost 8 bases and 5 bases respectively, with 9 bases between them. The CDR3 loop spans 12 amino acids. DNA for the CDR3: TGTGCCAGCGGGAACCCGACCGGGGAGCTGTTTTTT. It specifies CASGNPTGELFF.

V gene TRBV12-5 combines with J gene TRBJ2-2, with unresolved D. The V and J ends lost 6 bases and 3 bases respectively, with 5 bases between them. Germline values: CDR1 LGHNT, CDR2 FRNRAP. This CDR3 spans 12 amino acids. The CDR3 loop is CASGRYTGELFF. The CDR3, as DNA: TGTGCTAGTGGCCGTTACACCGGGGAGCTGTTTTTT.

V gene TRBV5-1 combines with J gene TRBJ2-2, with no clear D. This CDR3 spans 14 amino acids. Trimming left V 5 bases short and J 5 bases short, with 13 bases between. Germline V gene data show CDR1 as SGHRS and CDR2 as YFSETQ. This chain's CDR3 is CASSDRMGTGELFF. The CDR3 bases are TGCGCCAGCAGTGACCGAATGGGAACCGGGGAGCTGTTTTTT.

In this sample, this clonotype turned up a few times. This chain links TRBV30 with TRBJ2-3; TRBD2 is a possible D gene (6 bases). V dropped 4 bases and J dropped 2 bases, with 13 bases sitting between them. CDR3 size: 14 residues. The V gene's germline CDR1 is GTSNPN and CDR2 SVGIG (reference sequence). The CDR3 DNA sequence: TGTGCCTGGATTGGTCGGGGGTCCACAGATACGCAGTATTTT. It yields the protein CAWIGRGSTDTQYF.

This clonotype occurred a few times. The CDR3 loop is CASSSRQGGFIDNEQFF. CDR3 coding DNA: TGTGCCAGCAGCTCAAGACAGGGGGGGTTTATTGACAATGAGCAGTTCTTC. The chain links TRBV7-8 to TRBJ2-1; 9 bases agree with TRBD1. Trimming cost V 4 bases and J 5 bases; bases outside gene matches: 12. The CDR3 covers 17 residues. Germline V gene lookup returns CDR1 SGHVS and CDR2 FQNEAQ.

J is TRBJ1-5 and V is TRBV6-2 or TRBV6-3; D gene uncertain. The length of the CDR3 is 15 residues. Germline assignment: CDR1 MNHEY and CDR2 SVGEGT. V shed 4 bases and J shed 6 bases, with 16 bases lying between them. This CDR3 is CASSLWALVGQPQHF. Here the CDR3 DNA reads TGTGCCAGCAGTTTGTGGGCGCTTGTGGGTCAGCCCCAGCATTTT.

This clonotype was detected many times. V usage is TRBV5-1 and J usage is TRBJ1-1, with D hard to call. Trimming left V 1 base short and J 1 base short, with 5 bases between. This CDR3 is built from 13 residues. From germline, CDR1 is SGHRS and CDR2 YFSETQ. CDR3 DNA sequence: TGCGCCAGCAGCTTGCAGTCGAACACTGAAGCTTTCTTT. Protein sequence: CASSLQSNTEAFF.

In this sample, this clonotype turned up a few times. V is TRBV3-1 and J is TRBJ2-3; 11 nucleotides line up with TRBD2. The CDR3 totals 15 residues. The V gene's germline CDR1 is LGHDT and CDR2 YNNKEL (reference sequence). V shed 6 bases and J 5 bases; nucleotides not matched to a gene: 7. CDR3 sequence (DNA): TGTGCCAGCAGATCGGACGGACTAGCGGGAGATACGCAGTATTTT. Translating it yields CASRSDGLAGDTQYF.